This TCR beta chain came from a study of OX40 agonist ivuxolimab in advanced cancers. Points from the study as a whole: Relative to CD4+, CD8+ T cells held more expanded clones on average.

To note about this clone: Its target is unknown.

Trimming stripped 3 bases from V and 6 bases from J, with 15 bases between. Germline CDR1 and CDR2: MNHEY and SMNVEV (reference sequence). This CDR3 is 15 amino acids long. This table comes from immunoSEQ multiplex PCR, and its TCRdb copy is limited to in-frame clones, with some not included. The table shows some 90,000 clones, with roughly nine tenths occurring only once. J is TRBJ2-1 and V is TRBV27, with D perhaps TRBD1 (6 bases). This sequence was found in an adult with an advanced solid tumor such as melanoma, head and neck, liver or kidney cancer. Sample: CD4+ or CD8+ T cells sorted from blood, taken in a trial of the OX40 agonist ivuxolimab. CDR3 DNA: TGTGCCAGCAGTTTGGGACAAGGGGTGGGCAATGAGCAGTTCTTC. Translated, it gives CASSLGQGVGNEQFF.